This TCR beta chain was identified in a study of PD-1 blockade in mismatch repair-deficient tumors. PCR or immunohistochemistry showed mismatch repair deficiency in every enrolled patient. Study results and caveats: Rapid post-treatment expansion, then contraction, generally preceding radiologic response, marked tumor-resident clones.

Profiling relied on immunoSEQ multiplex PCR, and the TCRdb table lists in-frame clones only, not all of them. The table lists about 51,000 clones, roughly 80% of them singletons. Within the sample, this clone is medium-sized. Antigen specificity is unknown. The sequenced sample was peripheral blood, obtained roughly 21 weeks after starting pembrolizumab. The sequence was obtained from an adult with mismatch repair-deficient cancer.

The CDR3 DNA is TGTGCCAGTAGGGGGTTTGACTATGGCTACACCTTC. Its translation is CASRGFDYGYTF. The J gene is TRBJ1-2, the V gene TRBV19; D remains ambiguous. The ends were cut back, 6 bases at V and 3 bases at J, with 8 bases in the middle. This CDR3 comprises 12 residues. Germline-derived CDR1 and CDR2 are LNHDA and SQIVND (reference sequence).